The rows below give T cell receptor beta chains drawn from one sample of a study of naive and memory T cell subsets. From the 5' RACE reads, TCRdb called clonotypes with MiXCR, one entry per CDR3 protein. The table lists some 60,000 distinct CDR3 sequences, 6% to 8% of them singletons. The receptors derive from a female donor in good health. Both conserved end residues are part of each CDR3. The D gene is left open where the match is weak. Part of the rows lack a size; the others show once, few, many or a class for expanded clones.

J gene | D gene | clone size | V gene | CDR3 DNA | CDR3 protein
TRBJ1-1 | TRBD1 | many | TRBV4-2 | TGTGCCAGCAAACAGGGGACCGCGCGGGAAGCTTTCTTT | CASKQGTAREAFF
TRBJ1-5 | - | many | TRBV7-8 | TGTGCCAGCAGCTATGGTGGTAACATCCTCGCAAATCAGCCCCAGCATTTT | CASSYGGNILANQPQHF
TRBJ2-3 | - | many | TRBV12-3/TRBV12-4 | TGTGCCAGCAGTCCGCTGACGGACTCTAGCACAGATACGCAGTATTTT | CASSPLTDSSTDTQYF
TRBJ2-3 | TRBD1 | few | TRBV5-5 | TGTGCCAGCAGCCAGGGGGCTTTCAGCACAGATACGCAGTATTTT | CASSQGAFSTDTQYF
TRBJ1-4 | - | many | TRBV7-9 | TGTGCCAGCAGTCAAGGGGCTAATGAAAAACTGTTTTTT | CASSQGANEKLFF
TRBJ2-1 | TRBD2 | many | TRBV7-2 | TGTGCCAGCAGCTTAGGGGCGGGGGTTACCTACAATGAGCAGTTCTTC | CASSLGAGVTYNEQFF
TRBJ1-1 | - | few | TRBV5-6 | TGTGCCAGCAGCCTTCCGATGAACACTGAAGCTTTCTTT | CASSLPMNTEAFF
TRBJ2-7 | TRBD1 | many | TRBV5-4 | TGTGCCAGCAGCTTACAGGGGCCTGGGGAGCAGTACTTC | CASSLQGPGEQYF
TRBJ2-1 | TRBD2 | many | TRBV2 | TGTGCCAGTGCGGGGGGGCCGGACAATGAGCAGTTCTTC | CASAGGPDNEQFF
TRBJ1-2 | - | once | TRBV11-2 | TGTGCCAGCAGCTTAAATCTGTATGGCTACACCTTC | CASSLNLYGYTF
TRBJ2-7 | - | many | TRBV29-1 | TGCAGCGCGCTAGGACTTCGAGACGAGCAGTACTTC | CSALGLRDEQYF
TRBJ1-2 | - | few | TRBV11-2 | TGTGCCAGCAGCACTATAGGAACGGGGACAACTAACTATGGCTACACCTTC | CASSTIGTGTTNYGYTF
TRBJ2-7 | - | many | TRBV20-1 | TGCAGTGCTACCACAGTGTACGAGCAGTACTTC | CSATTVYEQYF
TRBJ2-3 | - | - | TRBV11-2 | TGTGCCAGCAGGCCTATAGCGCGAGGGCGCACAGATACGCAGTATTTT | CASRPIARGRTDTQYF
TRBJ2-5 | TRBD1 | few | TRBV10-3 | TGTGCCATCAGTGGGGGGACAGGCAGTGAAGGGACCCAGTACTTC | CAISGGTGSEGTQYF
TRBJ2-3 | - | many | TRBV6-1 | TGTGCCAGCAGTGAAGGAGAGTTTAGCCCCACAGATACGCAGTATTTT | CASSEGEFSPTDTQYF
TRBJ2-7 | TRBD1 | few | TRBV7-2 | TGTGCCAGCAGCTCCCCCCCTGACAGGGTGAACTTC | CASSSPPDRVNF
TRBJ1-1 | - | - | TRBV20-1 | TGCAGTGCCATCGACAGGTCGAACACTGAAGCTTTCTTT | CSAIDRSNTEAFF
TRBJ2-3 | - | many | TRBV29-1 | TGCAGCTCTGGAACGGGGTCTAGCACAGATACGCAGTATTTT | CSSGTGSSTDTQYF
TRBJ2-7 | - | - | TRBV7-2 | TGTGCCAGCAGCTCGATGACAGCCTACGAGCAGTACTTC | CASSSMTAYEQYF
TRBJ2-5 | TRBD2 | - | TRBV20-1 | TGCAGTGCCCTAGCGGGGGGGCTTAGGGAGACCCAGTACTTC | CSALAGGLRETQYF
TRBJ2-7 | TRBD2 | - | TRBV9 | TGTGCCAGCAGCGTGGGACTAATGTCCTACGAGCAGTACTTC | CASSVGLMSYEQYF
TRBJ2-1 | - | few | TRBV7-3 | TGTGCCAGCAGCCCGAGTGGCTCCTACAATGAGCAGTTCTTC | CASSPSGSYNEQFF
TRBJ2-5 | TRBD2 | few | TRBV3-1 | TGTGCCAGCAGCCAAGGGCTAGCGGGGGCCGGAGAGACCCAGTACTTC | CASSQGLAGAGETQYF
TRBJ1-5 | - | few | TRBV18 | TGTGCCAGCTCACCAGCCGGGGAGGGAAGTCAGCCCCAGCATTTT | CASSPAGEGSQPQHF
TRBJ2-3 | TRBD2 | - | TRBV3-1 | TGTGCCAGCAGCCAAGACGGGGGGGCCACAGATACGCAGTATTTT | CASSQDGGATDTQYF
TRBJ1-2 | - | medium-sized | TRBV4-2 | TGTGCCAGCAGCCAAGGGGACTCCCCCGGCAACTATGGCTACACCTTC | CASSQGDSPGNYGYTF
TRBJ2-5 | - | few | TRBV4-3 | TGCGCCAGCAGCCAAGACCGAGACTCAGGGAGAGAGACCCAGTACTTC | CASSQDRDSGRETQYF
TRBJ1-4 | - | few | TRBV30 | TGTGCCTGGAGTATTCCTCAGGAGGCAACTAATGAAAAACTGTTTTTT | CAWSIPQEATNEKLFF
TRBJ1-3 | - | - | TRBV6-5 | TGTGCCAGCAGCCGATTACCGACTTCGGACGGTTCGAGAGGAAACACCATATATTTT | CASSRLPTSDGSRGNTIYF
TRBJ2-7 | - | - | TRBV19 | TGTGCCAGTAGTGCCCGGGTCAGGGGAGCCTACGAGCAGTACTTC | CASSARVRGAYEQYF
TRBJ1-5 | - | many | TRBV15 | TGTGCCACCAGCAGAGGGACAAGTTGGGAGGAAGGGTCGCCCCAGCATTTT | CATSRGTSWEEGSPQHF
TRBJ2-7 | - | few | TRBV6-5 | TGTGCCAGCAGTGAAACAGACTCCTACGAGCAGTACTTC | CASSETDSYEQYF
TRBJ1-4 | - | many | TRBV12-3/TRBV12-4 | TGTGCCAGCAGTCCCAGAGGGGGGGCGAACCATGAAAAACTGTTTTTT | CASSPRGGANHEKLFF
TRBJ1-4 | TRBD1 | many | TRBV5-1 | TGCGCCAGCAGCCTAGGGACAGGTCGTAATGAAAAACTGTTTTTT | CASSLGTGRNEKLFF
TRBJ2-7 | - | - | TRBV28 | TGTGCCAGCAGTTCAACAGAAAGCTACGAGCAGTACTTC | CASSSTESYEQYF
TRBJ1-5 | - | many | TRBV7-9 | TGTGCCAGCACCCCCGGGGGCCCGGGCAATCAGCCCCAGCATTTT | CASTPGGPGNQPQHF
TRBJ2-7 | TRBD2 | many | TRBV20-1 | TGCAGTGTCCCAGGGACTAGCGGGACGCTGGAGCAGTACTTC | CSVPGTSGTLEQYF
TRBJ2-7 | - | - | TRBV6-1 | TGTGCCAGCAGTTCCCCCGGGACGAATGACTACGAGCAGTACTTC | CASSSPGTNDYEQYF
TRBJ2-3 | - | few | TRBV9 | TGTGCCAGCAGCGTCCGGAGCACAGATACGCAGTATTTT | CASSVRSTDTQYF
TRBJ2-1 | - | few | TRBV9 | TGTGCCAGCAGCCCCCCCCCCCCAACCAATGAGCAGTTCTTC | CASSPPPPTNEQFF
TRBJ2-5 | - | - | TRBV4-3 | TGCGCCAGCAGCCAAGATACTTTGGGGAGCCAGTACTTC | CASSQDTLGSQYF
TRBJ2-2 | - | - | TRBV5-5 | TGTGCCAGCAGCTTGGTGGCCGCGAACACCGGGGAGCTGTTTTTT | CASSLVAANTGELFF
TRBJ1-1 | TRBD1 | - | TRBV7-2 | TGTGCCAGCAGCTTCACTCCGGGACAGCACACTGAAGCTTTCTTT | CASSFTPGQHTEAFF
TRBJ2-1 | - | many | TRBV29-1 | TGCAGCGTCGGACAAGACGCGAGCTCCTACAATGAGCAGTTCTTC | CSVGQDASSYNEQFF
TRBJ1-2 | TRBD1 | - | TRBV12-3/TRBV12-4 | TGTGCCAGCAGTTCTCCCGGGACAGGGGGCTATGGCGACACCTTC | CASSSPGTGGYGDTF
TRBJ1-5 | - | many | TRBV10-3 | TGTGCCATCAGTGTAGGACAGAGCAATCAGCCCCAGCATTTT | CAISVGQSNQPQHF
TRBJ1-1 | - | many | TRBV29-1 | TGCAGCGGGATTCAGAACACTGAAGCTTTCTTT | CSGIQNTEAFF
TRBJ2-3 | - | - | TRBV6-2/TRBV6-3 | TGTGCCAGCAGTTACGGTCGGGCAGCCACAGATACGCAGTATTTT | CASSYGRAATDTQYF
TRBJ1-1 | - | many | TRBV7-8 | TGTGCCAGCAGCTTAATGGGGGCAGGGGACACTGAAGCTTTCTTT | CASSLMGAGDTEAFF
TRBJ2-7 | - | - | TRBV6-2/TRBV6-3 | TGTGCCAGCAGCTCCGGACAGGCGGGGGCCTACGAGCAGTACTTC | CASSSGQAGAYEQYF
TRBJ1-5 | TRBD1 | - | TRBV6-2/TRBV6-3 | TGTGCCAGCAGTAGACCCGGGACAGATAATCAGCCCCAGCATTTT | CASSRPGTDNQPQHF